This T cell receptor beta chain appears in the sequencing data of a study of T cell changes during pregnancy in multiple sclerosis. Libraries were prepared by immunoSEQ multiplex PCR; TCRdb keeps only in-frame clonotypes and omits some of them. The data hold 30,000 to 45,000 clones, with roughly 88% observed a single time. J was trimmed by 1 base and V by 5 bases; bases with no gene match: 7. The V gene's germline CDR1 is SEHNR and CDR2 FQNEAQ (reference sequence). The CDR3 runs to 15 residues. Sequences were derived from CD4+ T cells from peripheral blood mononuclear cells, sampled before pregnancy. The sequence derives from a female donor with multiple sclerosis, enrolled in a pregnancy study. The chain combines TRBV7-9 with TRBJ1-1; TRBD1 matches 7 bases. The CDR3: CASSVPGQQNTEAFF. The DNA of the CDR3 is TGTGCCAGCAGCGTCCCGGGACAGCAGAACACTGAAGCTTTCTTT.